The 27 T cell receptor beta chains reported below all come from one sample, sequenced in a study of beta chain features in type 1 diabetes. Expressed TCRB transcripts got sequenced, as all isolated RNA was reverse transcribed. Produced via immunoSEQ multiplex PCR; TCRdb's table is partial and in-frame only. Counted here are some 900,000 clones, roughly 16% occurring once; the ten biggest clones make up 0.023%. The sequencing input was naive CD4+ T cells from blood. All receptors come from a woman under 30 in good health.

The chain recombines TRBV9 with TRBJ1-5; no clear D. In germline, CDR1 is SGDLS, CDR2 YYNGEE. The ends were cut back, 2 bases at V and 3 bases at J, with 9 bases in the middle. There are 14 residues in the CDR3. The CDR3 sequence is CASSVGLANQPQHF. The DNA of the CDR3 is TGTGCCAGCAGCGTTGGACTAGCCAATCAGCCCCAGCATTTT.

This clone was detected a few times. The chain is built from TRBV29-1 and TRBJ1-1, with no clear D. Between the trimmed V and J ends, which lost 1 base and 5 bases, there was a span of 11 bases. CDR3 length: 13 amino acids. CDR1 is SQVTM and CDR2 is ANQGSEA in the germline V gene. The CDR3 nucleotides are TGCAGCGTTGAAGGGATGGGCAGGACTGAAGCTTTCTTT. Its translation: CSVEGMGRTEAFF.

This chain links TRBV18 with TRBJ2-7; D is uncertain. This CDR3 region has 13 residues. The germline CDR1 and CDR2 sequences are KGHSH and LQKENI. With 3 bases removed from V and 5 bases from J, the gap between germline ends came to 11 bases. CDR3 nucleotides: TGTGCCAGCTCACCTCATGATCGGCACGAGCAGTACTTC. Amino acids: CASSPHDRHEQYF.

The chain is built from TRBV2 and TRBJ2-1; the D gene is possibly TRBD2 (7 bases). The CDR3 length is 14 residues. Looked up from germline, CDR1 is SNHLY and CDR2 is FYNNEI. The V end was cut by 5 bases, the J end by 6 bases, with 14 bases between. CDR3 residues: CASSTGWGGNEQFF. The CDR3, as DNA: TGTGCCAGCAGTACAGGGTGGGGGGGCAATGAGCAGTTCTTC.

The chain couples TRBV5-6 to TRBJ2-1; D gene ambiguous. Germline CDR1 and CDR2: SGHDT and YYEEEE. Between the trimmed V and J ends, which lost 0 bases and 2 bases, there was a span of 6 bases. This CDR3 spans 14 amino acids. DNA of the CDR3: TGTGCCAGCAGCTTGGTTCAGGCCTACAATGAGCAGTTCTTC. It codes for CASSLVQAYNEQFF.

The chain recombines TRBV6-5 with TRBJ1-5, with unresolved D. V lost 1 base and J 7 bases, leaving 8 bases between the germline ends. The V gene's germline CDR1 is MNHEY and CDR2 SVGAGI. CDR3 length: 13 residues. The CDR3 loop is CASSYWGGQPQHF. DNA of the CDR3: TGTGCCAGCAGTTACTGGGGTGGGCAGCCCCAGCATTTT.

The chain uses TRBV9 and TRBJ2-1; 10 positions agree with TRBD2. The germline gives CDR1 SGDLS, CDR2 YYNGEE. The CDR3 contains 16 residues. V shed 0 bases and J 2 bases; nucleotides not matched to a gene: 2. As DNA, the CDR3 is TGTGCCAGCAGCGTAGCCAGCGGGAGGGCCTACAATGAGCAGTTCTTC. Protein product: CASSVASGRAYNEQFF. The whole variable domain, remainder taken from reference TRBV9 and TRBJ2-1, is DSGVTQTPKHLITATGQRVTLRCSPRSGDLSVYWYQQSLDQGLQFLIQYYNGEERAKGNILERFSAQQFPDLHSELNLSSLELGDSALYFCASSVASGRAYNEQFFGPGTRLTVL.

Only a few counts were recorded for this clone. This rearrangement joins TRBV28 to TRBJ1-5; a possible D gene is TRBD1 (5 bases). In germline, CDR1 is MDHEN, CDR2 SYDVKM. Trimming cost V 6 bases and J 1 base, with 16 bases left between them. The CDR3 is made up of 16 amino acids. CDR3 DNA sequence: TGTGCCAGCAGACCTCCGACAGACACAAGCAATCAGCCCCAGCATTTT. This codes for CASRPPTDTSNQPQHF.

This clone was seen more than once but under ten times. The rearrangement uses TRBV5-1 and TRBJ1-1; 7 positions match TRBD1. This CDR3 contains 11 residues. Looked up from germline, CDR1 is SGHRS and CDR2 is YFSETQ. Unmatched junction bases numbered 5, after V lost 4 bases and J lost 11 bases. The CDR3 loop reads CASSQDRLAFF. CDR3 bases: TGCGCCAGCAGCCAGGACAGGTTGGCTTTCTTT.

The table lists this clone with a few counts. The rearrangement joins TRBV18 to TRBJ2-1; 15 nucleotides match TRBD2. Germline CDR1 is KGHSH and CDR2 is LQKENI. The CDR3 contains 18 residues. After removal of 6 bases from V and 6 bases from J, the junction contained 12 bases not matched to a gene. CDR3 nucleotides: TGTGCCAGCTCGCCGCGGACTAGCGGGAGGGCTGGGCCCAATGAGCAGTTCTTC. Amino acids: CASSPRTSGRAGPNEQFF. Filled out from reference TRBV18 and TRBJ2-1, the complete variable domain reads NAGVMQNPRHLVRRRGQEARLRCSPMKGHSHVYWYRQLPEEGLKFMVYLQKENIIDESGMPKERFSAEFPKEGPSILRIQQVVRGDSAAYFCASSPRTSGRAGPNEQFFGPGTRLTVL.

This clone was picked up a small number of times. The genes are TRBV19 and TRBJ1-1; maybe TRBD1 (5 bases). CDR1 LNHDA and CDR2 SQIVND come from the germline V gene (reference sequence). V lost 6 bases to trimming and J lost 2 bases, with 7 bases between them. The CDR3 consists of 12 residues. In nucleotides, the CDR3 is TGTGCCAGTAGGGACACCAACACTGAAGCTTTCTTT. It codes for CASRDTNTEAFF.

The chain has TRBV13 and TRBJ2-1, with D unresolved. The germline V gene has CDR1 PRHDT and CDR2 FYEKMQ (reference sequence). This CDR3 region has 13 residues. Trimming cost V 2 bases and J 9 bases, with 11 bases left between them. The CDR3 DNA reads as TGTGCCAGCAGCTTAACCCGAAGTACTGAGCAGTTCTTC. Its translation is CASSLTRSTEQFF.

This clone was seen a few times. V is TRBV11-2 and J is TRBJ2-5, with 8 bases identical to TRBD1. This CDR3 is built from 15 residues. The V segment lost 4 bases and the J segment 5 bases; nucleotides outside the gene matches: 9. Germline CDR1 reads SGHAT; CDR2 reads FQNNGV. CDR3 coding DNA: TGTGCCAGCAGCTATACCGGACAGGGTGGGGAGACCCAGTACTTC. Translating it yields CASSYTGQGGETQYF.

In its sample, this clone was seen a few times. J is TRBJ1-2 and V is TRBV6-5; D gene uncertain. Looked up from germline, CDR1 is MNHEY and CDR2 is SVGAGI. V lost 5 bases, J lost 2 bases, and 12 bases lay in between. The CDR3 runs 14 residues. CDR3 nucleotide sequence: TGTGCCAGCAGTGAAGGTCACCGGAACTATGGCTACACCTTC. It codes for CASSEGHRNYGYTF.

The chain couples TRBV11-2 to TRBJ2-4; TRBD1 matches at 11 bases. The CDR3 totals 18 residues. The V gene's germline CDR1 is SGHAT and CDR2 FQNNGV. The V segment lost 4 bases and the J segment 6 bases; nucleotides outside the gene matches: 14. The CDR3 protein is CASSSRTGGSIAGNIQYF. The CDR3 region has the DNA TGTGCCAGCAGCTCCAGGACAGGGGGCTCGATTGCTGGAAACATTCAGTACTTC.

The CDR3 loop reads CASRTSGKETQYF. The DNA of the CDR3 is TGTGCCAGCAGAACTAGCGGGAAAGAGACCCAGTACTTC. The chain employs TRBV6-5 and TRBJ2-5, with 10 bases that match TRBD2. The CDR3 is made up of 13 amino acids. V dropped 6 bases and J dropped 3; count of bases not matched to a gene: 1. Per the germline V gene, CDR1 is MNHEY and CDR2 is SVGAGI.

V and J are TRBV7-2 and TRBJ2-1; TRBD2 agrees at 8 bases. The CDR3 totals 12 residues. V shed 5 bases, J shed 12 bases, and the junction held 6 bases outside the gene matches. Germline V gene sequence: CDR1 SGHTA, CDR2 FQGNSA. CDR3 sequence: CASSSGTRGQFF. Written as DNA, the CDR3 is TGTGCCAGCAGCAGCGGGACTAGGGGGCAGTTCTTC.

The rearrangement links TRBV21-1 to TRBJ2-1; TRBD2 is taken as the D call from the table, unchecked against the DNA. TRBV21-1 represents a pseudogene. CDR3 length: 17 amino acids. CDR3: CASSKASGTSGRNEQFF. The CDR3 DNA is TGTGCCAGCAGCAAAGCTTCAGGGACTAGCGGGAGGAATGAGCAGTTCTTC.

This clone was detected only a few times. The rearrangement uses TRBV5-4 and TRBJ2-3; 7 nucleotides agree with TRBD2. The junction had 9 bases not matched to a gene; V was cut back by 4 bases and J by 4 bases. This CDR3 is built from 15 residues. The V gene's germline CDR1 is SGHNT and CDR2 YYREEE (reference sequence). The CDR3 spells CASSPGRANSDTQYF. Written as DNA, the CDR3 is TGTGCCAGCAGCCCAGGGAGGGCCAATTCAGATACGCAGTATTTT.

A few counts support this clone. This chain links TRBV11-2 with TRBJ2-2; 8 nucleotides align to TRBD1. This CDR3 region has 15 residues. V lost 4 bases to trimming and J lost 0 bases; unmatched junction nucleotides: 1. CDR1 is SGHAT, CDR2 FQNNGV, per germline. Written as DNA, the CDR3 is TGTGCCAGCAGCTCGGGACAGGCGAACACCGGGGAGCTGTTTTTT. Amino acid sequence: CASSSGQANTGELFF.

This chain links TRBV28 with TRBJ2-6; D not resolved. Germline loops: CDR1 MDHEN, CDR2 SYDVKM. Trimming stripped 4 bases from V and 5 bases from J, with 30 bases between. This CDR3 spans 21 amino acids. The CDR3 DNA is TGTGCCAGCAGTTCGATGAAGAGAACTCCACCGGTGATCGTTAGGGCCAACGTCCTGACTTTC. It translates to CASSSMKRTPPVIVRANVLTF.

This clone was seen more than once but under ten times. This chain connects TRBV5-1 to TRBJ2-3; a possible D gene is TRBD1 (6 bases). This CDR3 has 16 amino acids. V lost 4 bases and J 1 base, leaving 16 bases between the germline ends. Germline CDR1 SGHRS, CDR2 YFSETQ. CDR3 region: CASSGETGFGTDTQYF. As DNA, the CDR3 is TGCGCCAGCAGCGGTGAGACAGGTTTTGGCACAGATACGCAGTATTTT.

The chain is built from TRBV4-3 and TRBJ2-2; D unclear. V was trimmed by 0 bases and J by 3 bases, leaving 8 bases between them. Germline V gene lookup returns CDR1 LGHNA and CDR2 YSLEER. The CDR3 has 15 residues. In DNA form, the CDR3 reads TGCGCCAGCAGCCAAGATTTTGGGTACACCGGGGAGCTGTTTTTT. It encodes CASSQDFGYTGELFF.

The chain links TRBV15 to TRBJ1-4; the D is unclear. Germline V CDR1 and CDR2: LNHNV, YYDKDF (reference sequence). The V end was cut by 1 base, the J end by 6 bases, with 15 bases between. The CDR3 has 16 amino acids. The CDR3 spells CATSRGSGTWDEKLFF. CDR3 coding DNA: TGTGCCACCAGCAGAGGTTCGGGAACGTGGGATGAAAAACTGTTTTTT.

This clone occurred a few times. The chain couples TRBV4-2 to TRBJ2-1; 8 nucleotides agree with TRBD1. The germline gives CDR1 LGHNA, CDR2 YNFKEQ. J was trimmed by 10 bases and V by 4 bases; bases with no gene match: 12. This CDR3 is 15 amino acids long. The CDR3 DNA reads as TGTGCCAGCAGCCTGACAGGGGACCCCCCTGGGGAGCAGTTCTTC. It specifies CASSLTGDPPGEQFF.

This clone was detected only a few times. The chain employs TRBV19 and TRBJ2-7, with TRBD2 as a possible D gene (6 bases). Per the germline V gene, CDR1 is LNHDA and CDR2 is SQIVND (reference sequence). This CDR3 is built from 15 residues. Trimming removed 6 bases at V and 2 bases at J, with 17 bases between. DNA for the CDR3: TGTGCCAGTAGCCCCCGGTGGGGGGTCACCTACGAGCAGTACTTC. It codes for CASSPRWGVTYEQYF.

This clone was seen more than once but under ten times. This chain links TRBV19 with TRBJ2-1; 9 nucleotides line up with TRBD2. This CDR3 has 16 residues. With 4 bases clipped from V and 4 bases from J, the junction kept 8 bases outside the gene matches. The germline CDR1 and CDR2 sequences are LNHDA and SQIVND (reference sequence). Here the CDR3 reads CASSKRAGGLYNEQFF. The CDR3 coding sequence is TGTGCCAGTAGTAAAAGAGCGGGAGGACTGTACAATGAGCAGTTCTTC.